The entry below gives a single T cell receptor (beta chain) sequence along with its context. It has no known antigen specificity. The input lacks base qualities; no much larger clone sits a single base away. This sample was included in a study of blood T cell repertoires in COVID-19 (dated by TCRdb to 2018 to 2020). Regarding the complete study: Samples covering the acute and convalescent phases of COVID-19 were provided by collaborators in the United States, Italy and Spain. The material from the prospective study consisted of cDNA or gDNA derived from T cells, B-cell-depleted T cells, or PBMCs. Where HLA class I and class II types were available, the types were taken from metadata supplied by the sample provider, not from assay-based typing. The samples were drawn from two sources: the first 160 participants of the ongoing ImmuneRACE study, and 1,254 subjects contributed by 6 global collaborators. The repertoires were made available in a free public database intended to serve as a resource for research on the immune response to SARS-CoV-2. Deeply sampled blood TCRbeta repertoires from subjects exposed to, actively infected with, or recovered from COVID-19 were included in the dataset. A de-identified subject ID, COVID-19 status, age in years and sex were almost always included in the sample metadata.

The immunoSEQ Assay, a bias-controlled multiplex PCR, was used to amplify TCRbeta CDR3 regions from genomic DNA. The authors' pipeline ran thus. Within the assay, amplification of reference gene primers was used to estimate how many nucleated cells each sample contained. To quantify the absolute abundance of each unique TCRbeta CDR3 rearrangement, sequence reads were collapsed and filtered. Productive Simpson clonality was computed per sample as the square root of Simpson's diversity index over productive rearrangements. The table comes from immuneACCESS by way of TCRdb, which keeps in-frame sequences with V and J called. Part of the clones is missing from these tables; in studies checked, under half for an unresolved V gene and the rest for unknown reasons. The V and J calls and clone size are taken from that table; D and trimming were inferred from the DNA. This sample has roughly 360,000 clones in its table, and roughly 86% of those were observed once. The ten largest clonotypes hold roughly 1.2% of the sample.

Whole blood was collected in K2EDTA tubes by collaborating institutions according to the institutions' own protocols. For TCRbeta analysis, collaborators shipped samples in one of three forms: frozen whole blood, isolated PBMCs, or DNA extracted from either of those sample types. Broad study findings and their caveats: How much clinical and demographic metadata was included differed by source and by participant, and the metadata was provided uncurated.

CDR1 and CDR2 were assigned from the germline V gene (reference sequence) as GTSNPN and SVGIG. From its cysteine to its phenylalanine, the CDR3 spans 14 amino acids. The entry retains the CDR3 DNA only, 42 bases that are in frame from base 1. V is clipped by 5 bases and J by 1 base, and the sequence between their germline boundaries is 15 bases long. This receptor was taken from a human donor with acute or convalescent COVID-19. The donor label of this sample is uncertain. Here the chain combines TRBV30 and TRBJ2-7; a weak D assignment points to TRBD2 (5 bases agree). Sequencing was done on a sample of peripheral blood. The CDR3 protein is CAWELGGGSYEQYF. In nucleotide form, the sequence is TGTGCCTGGGAACTAGGTGGAGGATCCTACGAGCAGTACTTC.